These T cell receptor beta chains were read from a single sample in a study of OX40 agonist ivuxolimab in advanced cancers. Clones were read by immunoSEQ multiplex PCR, and TCRdb kept only the in-frame ones, dropping some. The table lists about 66,000 clones, about 90% of them singletons, with about 0.33% in the top ten. This material consisted of CD4+ or CD8+ T cells sorted from blood, taken in a trial of the OX40 agonist ivuxolimab. These receptor sequences come from an adult with an advanced solid tumor such as melanoma, head and neck, liver or kidney cancer. CDR3s include the opening cysteine and the closing phenylalanine or tryptophan. D genes are given only for firm matches. Size tells how often a clone was seen (once, few, many) or the class of an expanded clone, and some rows leave it out.

NA,TRBV29-1,TRBD2,TRBJ2-1,TGCAGCGCCGGGACTAGCGCTTACAATGAGCAGTTCTTC,CSAGTSAYNEQFF
NA,TRBV2,TRBD1,TRBJ2-2,TGTGCCAGCAGGGGGGGGACAGGGATGGGTAGGAACACCGGGGAGCTGTTTTTT,CASRGGTGMGRNTGELFF
NA,TRBV6-4,NA,TRBJ1-1,TGTGCCAGCAGTGTTGAAGCGAACACTGAAGCTTTCTTT,CASSVEANTEAFF
NA,TRBV27,TRBD1,TRBJ2-1,TGTGCCAGCAGACTGACTAGGACAGGGGGCTCCAATGAGCAGTTCTTC,CASRLTRTGGSNEQFF
NA,TRBV7-3,TRBD2,TRBJ2-5,TGTGCCAGCAGCGCCCGGGGGGGCGCGTTTTCCCAAGAGACCCAGTACTTC,CASSARGGAFSQETQYF
NA,TRBV18,TRBD2,TRBJ2-1,TGTGCCAGCTCAAACCTCTTGGCGGGAGGGCCATCCTACAATGAGCAGTTCTTC,CASSNLLAGGPSYNEQFF
NA,TRBV4-1,NA,TRBJ1-4,TGCGCCAGCAGCCGCGGTATTAATGAAAAACTGTTTTTT,CASSRGINEKLFF
NA,TRBV15,NA,TRBJ2-1,TGTGCCACCAGCCTTCAGGAAAACAATGAGCAGTTCTTC,CATSLQENNEQFF
NA,TRBV19,TRBD2,TRBJ2-2,TGTGCCAGTAGTATAGGGGTCGCTAGCGGGAGATCCACCGGGGAGCTGTTTTTT,CASSIGVASGRSTGELFF
NA,TRBV6-1,NA,TRBJ2-2,TGTGCCAGCAGTCTTGAGACTGTCAACACCGGGGAGCTGTTTTTT,CASSLETVNTGELFF
NA,TRBV19,NA,TRBJ2-3,TGTGCCAGTAGTATGAGAGGACCCCAGGGGGATACGCAGTATTTT,CASSMRGPQGDTQYF
NA,TRBV18,TRBD2,TRBJ2-1,TGTGCCAGCTCACGGGATAGCGGGGAGCAGTTCTTC,CASSRDSGEQFF
NA,TRBV14,NA,TRBJ2-3,TGTGCCAGCAGCCAAGCGGGTAGGGCGAACACAGATACGCAGTATTTT,CASSQAGRANTDTQYF
NA,TRBV7-7,NA,TRBJ2-2,TGTGCCAGCAGCTTAGAAGGGCCCGACACCGGGGAGCTGTTTTTT,CASSLEGPDTGELFF
NA,TRBV5-1,NA,TRBJ2-2,TGCGCCAGCAGCTTGGCGACAGGTAACACCGGGGAGCTGTTTTTT,CASSLATGNTGELFF
NA,TRBV14,TRBD2,TRBJ2-1,TGTGCCAGCAGCCCGCTAGCGGGAGTTAGGTACAATGAGCAGTTCTTC,CASSPLAGVRYNEQFF
NA,TRBV2,TRBD2,TRBJ2-3,TGTGCCAGCAGTACACTAGCGGGAACAGATACGCAGTATTTT,CASSTLAGTDTQYF
NA,TRBV15,TRBD1,TRBJ1-5,TGTGCCACCCGTAGGGACGGGACAGGGGGCGGAGGGCAGCCCCAGCATTTT,CATRRDGTGGGGQPQHF
NA,TRBV5-1,NA,TRBJ2-1,TGCGCCAGCAGCTGGCTACAGGCGGGCATGTACAATGAGCAGCTCTTC,CASSWLQAGMYNEQLF
NA,TRBV5-1,TRBD1,TRBJ1-1,TGCGCCAGCAGCGTAACAGGGACAGATGAAGCTTTCTTT,CASSVTGTDEAFF
NA,TRBV7-7,TRBD2,TRBJ2-1,TGTGCCAGCAGCTTATTTAGGAGCGGGAGGAACAATGAGCAGTTCTTC,CASSLFRSGRNNEQFF
NA,TRBV19,TRBD2,TRBJ2-1,TGTGCCAGTAACCCGGGACTAGCGGTTTCCTACAATGAGCAGTTCTTC,CASNPGLAVSYNEQFF
once,TRBV9,NA,TRBJ2-1,TGTGCCAGCAGCGTAGACGGCAGAGACAATGAGCAGTTCTTC,CASSVDGRDNEQFF
NA,TRBV6-1,NA,TRBJ2-7,TGTGCCAGCGGACGGTGGTTGTACGAGCAGTACTTC,CASGRWLYEQYF
NA,TRBV28,NA,TRBJ2-5,TGTGCCAGCAGCTCTACGACCCCTACTCGAGCAGGGTTTAGCCAAGAGACCCAGTACTTC,CASSSTTPTRAGFSQETQYF
NA,TRBV5-1,TRBD2,TRBJ2-7,TGCGCCAGCAGACTAGCGGGAGGCCAAAGCTCCTACGAGCAGTACTTC,CASRLAGGQSSYEQYF
NA,TRBV6-4,TRBD1,TRBJ2-7,TGTGCCAGCACCCCAAGGTTCGGGACAGGGGACTACGAGCAGTACTTC,CASTPRFGTGDYEQYF
NA,TRBV5-8,TRBD1,TRBJ1-1,TGTGCCAGCAGCTTCAGGGGGGCCGGCATGAACACTGAAGCTTTCTTT,CASSFRGAGMNTEAFF
NA,TRBV11-1,NA,TRBJ1-6,TGTGCCAGCAGCCAGAGAAGGAGTTCACCCCTCCACTTT,CASSQRRSSPLHF
NA,TRBV11-3,NA,TRBJ2-1,TGTGCCAGCAGCTTAGTATTAGGGAATGAGCAGTTCTTC,CASSLVLGNEQFF
NA,TRBV25-1,NA,TRBJ2-5,TGTGCCAGCAGTGACGCCGGGGGGCCGGCACAAGAGACCCAGTACTTC,CASSDAGGPAQETQYF
NA,TRBV19,TRBD2,TRBJ2-1,TGTGCCAGTAGTGTGACTAGCGGGAGTTATGAGCAGTTCTTC,CASSVTSGSYEQFF
NA,TRBV19,TRBD1,TRBJ2-6,TGTGCCAGTAGTATATCGAGACAGGGGGCTATTGGGGCCAACGTCCTGACTTTC,CASSISRQGAIGANVLTF
NA,TRBV5-1,TRBD1,TRBJ1-1,TGCGCCAGCAGCTTAGCAGGGGGCAACACTGAAGCTTTCTTT,CASSLAGGNTEAFF
once,TRBV5-5,NA,TRBJ1-5,TGTGCCAGCAGAACAGGGTTCAACAATCAGCCCCAGCATTTT,CASRTGFNNQPQHF
NA,TRBV25-1,TRBD2,TRBJ2-1,TGTGCCAGCAGTGAATATCTAGCGGGAGCCAATGAGCAGTTCTTC,CASSEYLAGANEQFF
once,TRBV7-2,NA,TRBJ2-6,TGTGCCAGCAGCTTTGGCGGACCTTCGGGGGCCAACGTCCTGACTTTC,CASSFGGPSGANVLTF
NA,TRBV29-1,NA,TRBJ1-1,TGCAGCGTGATGACCCAGCCTCGGACTGAAGCTTTCTTT,CSVMTQPRTEAFF
NA,TRBV19,NA,TRBJ2-3,TGTGCCAGTAGAAACTCAGGAGGGCCGAGTACAGATACGCAGTATTTT,CASRNSGGPSTDTQYF
NA,TRBV19,NA,TRBJ1-2,TGTGCCAGTAGTATCCGGGGTGGGGTCGGTGGCTACACCTTC,CASSIRGGVGGYTF